This T cell receptor (beta chain) was obtained from a study of sequential checkpoint blockade in melanoma. This table comes from immunoSEQ multiplex PCR, and its TCRdb copy is limited to in-frame clones, with some not included. The sample records some 17,000 clones, 74% being singletons. The treatment is: randomized to nivolumab then ipilimumab (arm A) or the reverse (arm B). This CDR3 region has 18 residues. The chain recombines TRBV12-1 with TRBJ1-1; TRBD1 was called by the table and not checked on the DNA. TRBV12-1 is deemed a pseudogene. The receptor comes from a human donor with melanoma. The sequences come from CD8+ T cells sorted from blood (inferred from file names), collected from a patient given nivolumab and ipilimumab in sequence. CDR3: CASSSKGVGLVLNTEAFF. DNA for the CDR3: TGTGCCAGCAGCTCAAAGGGGGTCGGGTTAGTATTGAACACTGAAGCTTTCTTT.